This TCR beta chain emerged from a study of tumor-infiltrating lymphocytes in primary liver carcinoma. With a constant-region primer, TCR beta cDNA was made from roughly 500 ng of total RNA. Three nested multiplex PCR rounds of slightly modified ARM-PCR generated TCR beta libraries. A C-beta reverse primer and TRBV1-TRBV30 forward primers served in each of the first two PCR rounds, at 9 to 11 cycles apiece. TCRdb re-called the multiplex PCR reads with MiXCR, one entry per CDR3 protein. The sample consists of approximately 45,000 distinct CDR3 sequences, 75% of them appearing once. Concerning this clonotype itself: An end of the junction differs from the germline gene, which may be a read error.

Bulk tissue was left unsorted, and RNA and DNA were co-extracted from roughly 20-30 mg of it. Germline CDR1 reads MGHRA; CDR2 reads YSYEKL. This CDR3 is built from 16 residues. The chain links TRBV4-1 to TRBJ1-1; 10 bases match TRBD1. This sequence was found in a woman under 40 with primary liver carcinoma and hepatitis B virus infection. Sequences were obtained from tumor-adjacent normal liver tissue. For the CDR3, the DNA is TGCGCCAGCAGCCAACCCTCTGGGACAGGGGACACCGAAGCTTTCTTT. It specifies CASSQPSGTGDTEAFF.